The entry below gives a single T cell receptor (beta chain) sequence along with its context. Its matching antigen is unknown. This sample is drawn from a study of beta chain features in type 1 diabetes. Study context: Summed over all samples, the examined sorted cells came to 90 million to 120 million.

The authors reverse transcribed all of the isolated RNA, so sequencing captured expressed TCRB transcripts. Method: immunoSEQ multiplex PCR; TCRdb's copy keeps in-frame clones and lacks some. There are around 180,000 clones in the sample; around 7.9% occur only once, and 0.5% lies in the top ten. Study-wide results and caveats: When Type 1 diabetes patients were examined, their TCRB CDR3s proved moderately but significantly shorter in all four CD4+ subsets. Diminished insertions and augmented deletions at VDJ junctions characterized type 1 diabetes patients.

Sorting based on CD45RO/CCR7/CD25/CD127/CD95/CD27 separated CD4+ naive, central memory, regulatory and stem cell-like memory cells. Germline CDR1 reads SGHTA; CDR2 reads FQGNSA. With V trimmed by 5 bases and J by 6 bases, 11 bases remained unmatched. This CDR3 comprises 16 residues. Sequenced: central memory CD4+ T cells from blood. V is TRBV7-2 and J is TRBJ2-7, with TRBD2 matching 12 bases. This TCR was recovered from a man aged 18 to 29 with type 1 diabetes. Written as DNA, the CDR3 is TGTGCCAGCAGCCGCACGGCTAGCGGGGGGGTCGGCGAGCAGTACTTC. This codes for CASSRTASGGVGEQYF.